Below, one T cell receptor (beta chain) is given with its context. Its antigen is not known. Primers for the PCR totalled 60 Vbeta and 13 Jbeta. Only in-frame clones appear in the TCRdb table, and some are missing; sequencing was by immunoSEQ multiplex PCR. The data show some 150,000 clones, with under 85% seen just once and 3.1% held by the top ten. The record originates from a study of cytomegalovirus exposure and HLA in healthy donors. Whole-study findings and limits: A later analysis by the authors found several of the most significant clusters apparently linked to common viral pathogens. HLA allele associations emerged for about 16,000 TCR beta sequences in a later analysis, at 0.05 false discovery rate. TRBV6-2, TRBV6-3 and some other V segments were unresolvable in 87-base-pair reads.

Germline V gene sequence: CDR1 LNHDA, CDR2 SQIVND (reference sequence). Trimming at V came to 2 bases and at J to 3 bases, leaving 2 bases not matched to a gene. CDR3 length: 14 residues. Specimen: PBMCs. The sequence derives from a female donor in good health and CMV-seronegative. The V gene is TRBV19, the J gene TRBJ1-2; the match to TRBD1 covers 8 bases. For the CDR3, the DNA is TGTGCCAGTAGTATATCAGGGGGCTACTATGGCTACACCTTC. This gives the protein CASSISGGYYGYTF.